This T cell receptor (beta chain) appears in the sequencing data of a study of cytomegalovirus exposure and HLA in healthy donors. PCR used 60 Vbeta primers and 13 Jbeta primers. Sequencing used immunoSEQ multiplex PCR; TCRdb keeps in-frame clones, though not all of them. The table has fewer than 200,000 clones, 55% to 80% seen once. From germline, CDR1 is SNHLY and CDR2 FYNNEI. CDR3 length: 18 amino acids. The V gene end was trimmed by 7 bases and the J gene end by 4 bases; junction bases not matched to a gene: 20. In this sample, this clone turned up a few times. The chain joins TRBV2 to TRBJ1-1, with 8 bases aligning to TRBD1. This TCR was recovered from a woman younger than 30 in good health and CMV-seropositive. What was sequenced was PBMCs. This chain's CDR3 is CASTNRRTGIFWRTEAFF. The CDR3 nucleotides are TGTGCCAGCACCAACCGCCGGACAGGGATATTTTGGCGCACTGAAGCTTTCTTT.